Listed here is a single T cell receptor (beta chain). Its antigen is not identified. The CDR3 runs to 17 residues. J was trimmed by 2 bases and V by 4 bases; bases with no gene match: 12. The germline gives CDR1 SEHNR, CDR2 FQNEAQ (reference sequence). Only in-frame clones appear in the TCRdb table, and some are missing; sequencing was by immunoSEQ multiplex PCR. The sample includes 55,000 to 75,000 clones, around 90% seen only once; the top ten take approximately 2.9%. The data were obtained in a study of lymphopenia after photon versus proton radiotherapy. Study-wide results and caveats: Under photons, naive T cells and diversity fell while effector/memory populations rose. After the lymphocyte nadir, photon-treated repertoires showed oligoclonal expansion, especially of CD8+ Temra cells.

The sequenced sample was peripheral blood, obtained from a patient treated with photon-based radiotherapy. The chain is built from TRBV7-9 and TRBJ2-5; 8 bases agree with TRBD2. The TCR sequence derives from a woman aged 70-85 years with pancreatic cancer. CDR3: CASSSTPAGVGQETQYF. The CDR3 nucleotides are TGTGCCAGCAGCTCAACGCCAGCGGGAGTCGGGCAAGAGACCCAGTACTTC.